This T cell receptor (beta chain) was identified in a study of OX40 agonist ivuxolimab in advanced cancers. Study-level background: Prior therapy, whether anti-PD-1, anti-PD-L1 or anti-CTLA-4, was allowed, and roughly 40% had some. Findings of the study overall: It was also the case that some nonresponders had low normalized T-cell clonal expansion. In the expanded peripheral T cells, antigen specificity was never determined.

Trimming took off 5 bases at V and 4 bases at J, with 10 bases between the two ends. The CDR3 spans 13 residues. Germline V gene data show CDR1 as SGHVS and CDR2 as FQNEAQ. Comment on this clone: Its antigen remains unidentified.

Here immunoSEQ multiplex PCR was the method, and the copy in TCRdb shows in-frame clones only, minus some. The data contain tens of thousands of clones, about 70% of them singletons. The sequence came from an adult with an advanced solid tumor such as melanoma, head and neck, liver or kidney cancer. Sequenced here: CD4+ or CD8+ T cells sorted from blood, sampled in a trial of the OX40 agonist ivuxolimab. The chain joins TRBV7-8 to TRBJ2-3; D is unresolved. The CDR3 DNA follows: TGTGCCAGCAGCGTAGTGAAGGCAGATACGCAGTATTTT. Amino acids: CASSVVKADTQYF.